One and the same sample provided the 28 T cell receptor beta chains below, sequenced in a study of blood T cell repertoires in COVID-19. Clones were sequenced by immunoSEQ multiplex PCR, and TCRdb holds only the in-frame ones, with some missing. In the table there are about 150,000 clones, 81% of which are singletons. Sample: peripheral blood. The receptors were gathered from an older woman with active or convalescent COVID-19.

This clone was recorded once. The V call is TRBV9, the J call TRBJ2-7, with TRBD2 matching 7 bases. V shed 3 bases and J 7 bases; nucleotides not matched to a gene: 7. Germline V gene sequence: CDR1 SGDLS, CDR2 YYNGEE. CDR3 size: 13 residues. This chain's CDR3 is CASSATSFGEQYF. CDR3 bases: TGTGCCAGCAGCGCGACTAGCTTCGGGGAGCAGTACTTC.

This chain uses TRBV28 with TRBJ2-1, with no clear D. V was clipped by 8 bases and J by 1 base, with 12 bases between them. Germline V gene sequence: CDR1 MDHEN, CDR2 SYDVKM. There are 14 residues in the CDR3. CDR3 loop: CASAGLPSYNEQFF. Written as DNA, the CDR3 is TGTGCCAGCGCAGGCCTCCCTTCCTACAATGAGCAGTTCTTC.

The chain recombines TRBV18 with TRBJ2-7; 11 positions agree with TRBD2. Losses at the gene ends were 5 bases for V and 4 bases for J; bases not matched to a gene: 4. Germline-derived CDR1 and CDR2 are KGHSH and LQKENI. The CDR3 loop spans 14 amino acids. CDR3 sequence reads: CASSGTSGRYEQYF. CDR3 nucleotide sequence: TGTGCCAGCTCAGGAACTAGCGGGAGATACGAGCAGTACTTC.

The CDR3 reads CASSYDRGKGTEAFF. DNA for the CDR3: TGTGCCAGCAGTTACGACAGGGGGAAAGGGACTGAAGCTTTCTTT. J is TRBJ1-1 and V is TRBV6-5, with 9 bases matching TRBD1. The trim removed 2 bases at V and 5 bases at J, leaving 6 bases unmatched. Germline lookup yields CDR1 MNHEY and CDR2 SVGAGI. The CDR3 sequence is 15 residues long.

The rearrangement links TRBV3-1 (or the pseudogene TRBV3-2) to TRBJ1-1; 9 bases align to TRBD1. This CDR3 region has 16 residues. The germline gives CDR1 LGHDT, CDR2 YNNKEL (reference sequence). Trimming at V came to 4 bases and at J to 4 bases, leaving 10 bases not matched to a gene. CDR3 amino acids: CASSLMRGTGSTEAFF. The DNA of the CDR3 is TGTGCCAGCAGCCTTATGCGGGGGACAGGGAGCACTGAAGCTTTCTTT.

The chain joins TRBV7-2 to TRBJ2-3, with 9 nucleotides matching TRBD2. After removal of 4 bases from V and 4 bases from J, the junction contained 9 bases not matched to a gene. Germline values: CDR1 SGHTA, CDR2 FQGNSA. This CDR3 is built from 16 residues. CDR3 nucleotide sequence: TGTGCCAGCAGCTACCAAGCGGGGGGTATCCCAGATACGCAGTATTTT. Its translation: CASSYQAGGIPDTQYF.

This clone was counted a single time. CDR3 in DNA: TGTGCCATCAGGGGGGACAGGGACGGAAAACTGTTTTTT. It encodes CAIRGDRDGKLFF. The chain couples TRBV10-3 to TRBJ1-4, with 9 positions matching TRBD1. The CDR3 has 13 residues. CDR1 and CDR2 from the germline V gene are ENHRY and SYGVKD. V dropped 6 bases and J dropped 10; count of bases not matched to a gene: 6.

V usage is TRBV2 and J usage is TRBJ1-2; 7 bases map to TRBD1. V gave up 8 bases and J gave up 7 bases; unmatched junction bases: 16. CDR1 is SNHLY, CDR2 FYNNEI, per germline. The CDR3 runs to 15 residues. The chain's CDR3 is CASRQGTERSGGYTF. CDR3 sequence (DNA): TGTGCCAGCCGACAGGGTACCGAACGTTCGGGTGGCTACACCTTC.

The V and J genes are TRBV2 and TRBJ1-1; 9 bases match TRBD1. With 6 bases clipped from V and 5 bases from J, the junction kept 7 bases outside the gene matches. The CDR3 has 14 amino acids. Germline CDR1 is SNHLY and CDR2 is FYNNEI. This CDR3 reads CASRTQGARTEAFF. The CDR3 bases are TGTGCCAGCAGGACACAGGGGGCGAGGACTGAAGCTTTCTTT.

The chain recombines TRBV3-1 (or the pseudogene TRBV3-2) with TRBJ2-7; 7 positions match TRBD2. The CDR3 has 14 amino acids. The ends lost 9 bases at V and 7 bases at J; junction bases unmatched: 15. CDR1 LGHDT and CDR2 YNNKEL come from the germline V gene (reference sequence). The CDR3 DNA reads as TGTGCCAGACGATCCTCGCGGGGGACTCGGGAGCAGTACGTC. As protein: CARRSSRGTREQYV.

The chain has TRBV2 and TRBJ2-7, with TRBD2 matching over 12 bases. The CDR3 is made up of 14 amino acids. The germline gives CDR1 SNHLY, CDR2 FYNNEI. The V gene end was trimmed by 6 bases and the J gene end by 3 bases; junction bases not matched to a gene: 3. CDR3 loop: CASSMTSGSYEQYF. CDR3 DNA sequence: TGTGCCAGCAGCATGACTAGCGGGAGCTACGAGCAGTACTTC.

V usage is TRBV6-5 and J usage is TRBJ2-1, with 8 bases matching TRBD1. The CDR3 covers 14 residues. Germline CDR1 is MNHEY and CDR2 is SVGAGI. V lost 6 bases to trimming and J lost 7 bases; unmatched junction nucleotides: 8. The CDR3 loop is CASRATGEVNEQFF. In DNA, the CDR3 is TGTGCCAGCAGGGCGACAGGGGAGGTAAATGAGCAGTTCTTC.

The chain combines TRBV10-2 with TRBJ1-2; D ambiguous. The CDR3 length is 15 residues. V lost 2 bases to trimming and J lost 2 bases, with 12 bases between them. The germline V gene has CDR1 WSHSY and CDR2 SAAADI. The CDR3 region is CASSEDPGYNYGYTF. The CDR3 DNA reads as TGCGCCAGCAGTGAGGATCCGGGTTACAACTATGGCTACACCTTC.

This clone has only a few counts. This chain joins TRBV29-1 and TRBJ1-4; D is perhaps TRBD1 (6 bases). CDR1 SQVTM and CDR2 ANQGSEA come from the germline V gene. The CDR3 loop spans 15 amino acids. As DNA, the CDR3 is TGCACCGCTTCAGATGGGGGGGCGCTTGGTGAAAAACTGTTTTTT. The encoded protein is CTASDGGALGEKLFF. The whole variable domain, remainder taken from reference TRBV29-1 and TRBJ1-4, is SAVISQKPSRDICQRGTSLTIQCQVDSQVTMMFWYRQQPGQSLTLIATANQGSEATYESGFVIDKFPISRPNLTFSTLTVSNMSPEDSSIYLCTASDGGALGEKLFFGSGTQLSVL.

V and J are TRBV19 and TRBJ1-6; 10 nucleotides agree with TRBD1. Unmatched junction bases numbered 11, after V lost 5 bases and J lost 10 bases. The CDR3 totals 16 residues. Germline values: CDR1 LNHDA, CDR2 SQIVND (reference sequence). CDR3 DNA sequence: TGTGCCAGTAGTCTATCGGCCGGGACAGGGGACTCACCCCTCCACTTT. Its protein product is CASSLSAGTGDSPLHF.

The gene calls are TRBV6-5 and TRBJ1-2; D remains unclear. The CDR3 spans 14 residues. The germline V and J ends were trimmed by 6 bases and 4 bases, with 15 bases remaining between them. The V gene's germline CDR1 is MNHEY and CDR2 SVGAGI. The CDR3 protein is CASRLDGRGYGYTF. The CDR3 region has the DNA TGTGCCAGCAGGCTGGACGGGCGGGGCTATGGCTACACCTTC.

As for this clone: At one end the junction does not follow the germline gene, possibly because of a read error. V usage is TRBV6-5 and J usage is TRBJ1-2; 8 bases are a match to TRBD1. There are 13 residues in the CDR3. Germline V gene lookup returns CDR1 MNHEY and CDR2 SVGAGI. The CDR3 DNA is TGTGCCAGCAGCTTGGACAGGGAGTATGGCCACACCTTC. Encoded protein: CASSLDREYGHTF.

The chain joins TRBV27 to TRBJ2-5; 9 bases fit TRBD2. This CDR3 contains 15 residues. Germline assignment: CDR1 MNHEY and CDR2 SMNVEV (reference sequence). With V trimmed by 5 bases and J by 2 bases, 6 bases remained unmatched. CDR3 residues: CASSPSGGSQETQYF. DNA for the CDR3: TGTGCCAGCAGTCCCAGCGGGGGGTCACAAGAGACCCAGTACTTC.

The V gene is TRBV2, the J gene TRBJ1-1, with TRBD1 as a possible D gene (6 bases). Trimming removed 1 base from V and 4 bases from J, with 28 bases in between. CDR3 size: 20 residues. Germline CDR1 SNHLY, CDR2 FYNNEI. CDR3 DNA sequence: TGTGCCAGCAGTGAAGGGGATGTGGGTGAGACCATACAGGGTAGCACTGAAGCTTTCTTT. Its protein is CASSEGDVGETIQGSTEAFF.

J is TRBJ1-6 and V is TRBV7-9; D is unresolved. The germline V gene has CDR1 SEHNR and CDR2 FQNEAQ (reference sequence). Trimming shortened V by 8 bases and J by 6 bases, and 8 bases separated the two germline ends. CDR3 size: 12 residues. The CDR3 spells CASRSSNSPLHF. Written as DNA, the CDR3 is TGTGCCAGCCGGTCGTCTAATTCACCCCTCCACTTT.

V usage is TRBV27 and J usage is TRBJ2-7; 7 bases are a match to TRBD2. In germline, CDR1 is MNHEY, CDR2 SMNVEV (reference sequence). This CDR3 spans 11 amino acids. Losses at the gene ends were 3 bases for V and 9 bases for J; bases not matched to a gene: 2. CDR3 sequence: CASSFSGGQYV. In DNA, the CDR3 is TGTGCCAGCAGTTTCTCGGGGGGGCAGTACGTC.

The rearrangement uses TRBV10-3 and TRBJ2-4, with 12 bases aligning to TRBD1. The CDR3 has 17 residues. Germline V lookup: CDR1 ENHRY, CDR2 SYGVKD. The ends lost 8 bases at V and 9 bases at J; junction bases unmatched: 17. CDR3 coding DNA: TGTGCCATCGCCTCCCAGGGGACAGGGGGCGTTCTCGGCATTCAGTACTTC. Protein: CAIASQGTGGVLGIQYF.

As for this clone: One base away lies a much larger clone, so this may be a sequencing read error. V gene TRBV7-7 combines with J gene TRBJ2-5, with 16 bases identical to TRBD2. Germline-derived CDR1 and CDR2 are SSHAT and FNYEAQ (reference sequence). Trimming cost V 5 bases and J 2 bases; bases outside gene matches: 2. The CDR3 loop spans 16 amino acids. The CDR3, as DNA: TGTGCCAGCAGCCCGGGACTAGCGGGGGGGCAAGAGACCCAGTACTTC. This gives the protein CASSPGLAGGQETQYF.

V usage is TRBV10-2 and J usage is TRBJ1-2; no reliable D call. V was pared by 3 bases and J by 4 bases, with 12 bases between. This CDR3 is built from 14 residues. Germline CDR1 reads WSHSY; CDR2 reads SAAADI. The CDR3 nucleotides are TGCGCCAGCAGTGAACAACTCCGGGGCTATGGCTACACCTTC. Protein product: CASSEQLRGYGYTF.

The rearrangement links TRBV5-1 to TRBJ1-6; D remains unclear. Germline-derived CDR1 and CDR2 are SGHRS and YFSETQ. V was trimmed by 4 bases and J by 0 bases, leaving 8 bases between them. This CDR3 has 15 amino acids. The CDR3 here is CASSQGSSYNSPLHF. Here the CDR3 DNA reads TGCGCCAGCAGCCAAGGGAGCTCCTATAATTCACCCCTCCACTTT.

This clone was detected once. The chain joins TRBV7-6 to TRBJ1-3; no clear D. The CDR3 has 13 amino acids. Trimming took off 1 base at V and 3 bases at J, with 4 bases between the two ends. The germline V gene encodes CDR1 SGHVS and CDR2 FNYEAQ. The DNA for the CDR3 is TGTGCCAGCAGCTTAGGTCATGGAAACACCATATATTTT. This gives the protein CASSLGHGNTIYF.

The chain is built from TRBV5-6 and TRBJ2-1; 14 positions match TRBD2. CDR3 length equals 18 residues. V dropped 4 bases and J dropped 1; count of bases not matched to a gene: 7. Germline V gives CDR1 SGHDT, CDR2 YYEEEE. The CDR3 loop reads CASSPGLAGGNSYNEQFF. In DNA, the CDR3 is TGTGCCAGCAGCCCCGGACTAGCGGGGGGAAATTCCTACAATGAGCAGTTCTTC.

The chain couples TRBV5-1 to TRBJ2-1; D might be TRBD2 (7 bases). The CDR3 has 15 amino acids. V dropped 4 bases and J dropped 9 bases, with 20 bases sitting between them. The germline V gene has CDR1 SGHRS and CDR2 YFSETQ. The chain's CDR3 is CASSPGGGQRTEQFF. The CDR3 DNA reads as TGCGCCAGCAGCCCGGGGGGCGGGCAGCGGACTGAGCAGTTCTTC.